The 2 T cell receptor beta chains given below trace back to one sample, sequenced in a study of T cells after yellow fever vaccination. One entry per CDR3 protein, called by TCRdb with MiXCR from the 5' RACE reads. Among a few hundred thousand distinct CDR3 sequences listed, around 7% were seen once. Sequenced here: PBMCs, sampled around 45 days after the first yellow fever vaccination. These receptors were collected from a man in his late teens or twenties who received the YFV17D yellow fever vaccine.

The V and J genes are TRBV14 and TRBJ2-5; D unresolved. The CDR3 runs to 14 residues. Trimming removed 0 bases at V and 1 base at J, with 6 bases between. The germline CDR1 and CDR2 sequences are SGHDN and FVKESK. CDR3 DNA sequence: TGTGCCAGCAGCCAAGATACCGGCCAAGAGACCCAGTACTTC. Its protein product is CASSQDTGQETQYF.

This clonotype was recorded once. The chain employs TRBV10-1 and TRBJ2-3; D gene uncertain. V lost 8 bases to trimming and J lost 0 bases, with 15 bases between them. The V gene's germline CDR1 is WNHNN and CDR2 SYGVQD (reference sequence). The CDR3 loop spans 15 amino acids. The DNA for the CDR3 is TGCGCCAGCCGAAGCACAGCGTTTAGCACAGATACGCAGTATTTT. Translation gives CASRSTAFSTDTQYF.